The present TCR beta chain was sequenced within a study of cytomegalovirus exposure and HLA in healthy donors. Per germline, CDR1 SQVTM and CDR2 ANQGSEA. The length of the CDR3 is 15 residues. J lost 7 bases, V lost 7 bases, and 13 bases had no gene match. The PCR employed 60 Vbeta primers together with 13 Jbeta primers. TCRdb's copy holds only in-frame clones and misses some; the assay was immunoSEQ multiplex PCR. The sample lists approximately 170,000 clones, 65% to 70% occurring once. The clonotype originates from a woman between 18 and 30 years old in good health and CMV-seropositive. This chain links TRBV29-1 with TRBJ1-2, with TRBD1 matching over 12 bases. The specimen sequenced was PBMCs. DNA for the CDR3: TGCAGCGACATCCAAAGGGGACAGGGGGCTGGTGGCTACACCTTC. Translating gives CSDIQRGQGAGGYTF.